The clone carrying this T cell receptor (beta chain) showed up just a few times. The antigen is unknown. The data originate from a study of regulatory T cells in long-lasting Graves disease. In germline, CDR1 is SQVTM, CDR2 ANQGSEA. Deletions cut 4 bases from V and 2 bases from J, with 9 bases between. This CDR3 has 12 residues. The time point denotes: newly diagnosed GD, antithyroid drugs for less than 3 months. RNA from PBMCs was the source of the TCR library. Findings and limits, study-wide: Persistent Graves' patients had lower TCR diversity than newly diagnosed ones.

For TCR beta, libraries came from iRepertoire HTBI primers and Arm-PCR of CDR3 regions. TCRdb re-derived calls from the multiplex PCR reads in MiXCR, one entry per CDR3 protein. The repertoire holds approximately 360,000 distinct CDR3 sequences, about 12% seen once, with under 20% in the top ten. This same sample was also taken into another study, of T cells in Graves' hyperthyroidism and ophthalmopathy. That report notes: The HTBI primer set drove a first-round RT-PCR of the TCR CDR3.

Sequenced here: peripheral blood mononuclear cells (PBMCs), sampled at new diagnosis, from a patient treated with antithyroid drugs. The sequence derives from a young woman with Graves disease. V and J are TRBV29-1 and TRBJ2-7; D remains ambiguous. The CDR3: CSVADGTYEQYF. The CDR3 region has the DNA TGCAGCGTTGCTGACGGTACCTACGAGCAGTACTTC.